This record concerns one T cell receptor beta chain sequence. Its antigen is as yet unknown. Here immunoSEQ multiplex PCR was the method, and the copy in TCRdb shows in-frame clones only, minus some. The sample consists of approximately 200,000 clones, approximately 88% of them appearing once. V lost 6 bases to trimming and J lost 7 bases; unmatched junction nucleotides: 7. In germline, CDR1 is MNHEY, CDR2 SMNVEV (reference sequence). The CDR3 has 14 amino acids. This specimen comes from a study of cytomegalovirus exposure and HLA in healthy donors. Whole-study context: The roughly 110 validation repertoires were produced on the same platform as the 650 or so repertoires of the first cohort. This was reported in a later analysis. Points from the study as a whole: In vitro confirmation showed three CMV-associated chains to be CMV antigen specific. The study flagged some 180 TCR beta chains as cytomegalovirus-associated. Many donors carried some public TCRs, although rarity characterized most TCR sequences.

The source of this sequence is a man younger than 30 in good health and CMV-seropositive. Input material: PBMCs. The V call is TRBV27, the J call TRBJ2-4, with 9 nucleotides matching TRBD1. The CDR3 region is CASRQQDRGNIQYF. The CDR3 coding sequence is TGTGCCAGCAGACAGCAGGACAGGGGTAACATTCAGTACTTC.